The sequence of this T cell receptor beta chain was determined in a study of T cell responses to AZD1222 COVID-19 vaccine. CDR1 is LNHDA, CDR2 SQIVND, per germline (reference sequence). The ends lost 2 bases at V and 3 bases at J; junction bases unmatched: 8. The CDR3 has 16 amino acids. General study results and limits: There were vaccine-associated CD4 TCRs across spike, dominant at 160-218 and 743-854.

Turning to this clone: No antigen is known for it.

Using immunoSEQ multiplex PCR, the repertoire was profiled, and TCRdb retains in-frame clones only, with some absent. The sample lists more than 50,000 clones, 87% occurring once. Sequenced here: peripheral blood, sampled on day 0 of AZD1222 vaccination. The chain combines TRBV19 with TRBJ2-7; 9 nucleotides match TRBD1. The TCR was taken from an adult in good health. The CDR3 region is CASSIMSGTGIYEQYF. In DNA form, the CDR3 reads TGTGCCAGTAGTATAATGAGTGGGACAGGGATCTACGAGCAGTACTTC.